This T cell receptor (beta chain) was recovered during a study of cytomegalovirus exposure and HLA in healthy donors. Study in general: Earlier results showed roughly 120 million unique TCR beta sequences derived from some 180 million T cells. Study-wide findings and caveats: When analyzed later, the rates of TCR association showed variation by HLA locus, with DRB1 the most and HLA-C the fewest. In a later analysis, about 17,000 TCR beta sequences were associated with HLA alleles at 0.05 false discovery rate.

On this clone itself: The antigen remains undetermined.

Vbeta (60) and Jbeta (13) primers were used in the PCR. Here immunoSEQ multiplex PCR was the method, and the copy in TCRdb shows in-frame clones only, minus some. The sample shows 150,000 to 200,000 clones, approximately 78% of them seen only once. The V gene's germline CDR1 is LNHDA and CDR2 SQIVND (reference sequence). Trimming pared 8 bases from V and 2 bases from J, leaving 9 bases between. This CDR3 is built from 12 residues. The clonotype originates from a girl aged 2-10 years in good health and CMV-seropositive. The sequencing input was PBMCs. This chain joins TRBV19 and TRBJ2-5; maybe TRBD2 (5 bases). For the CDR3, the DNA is TGTGCCAGTCGGACTGGTCAAGAGACCCAGTACTTC. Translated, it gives CASRTGQETQYF.